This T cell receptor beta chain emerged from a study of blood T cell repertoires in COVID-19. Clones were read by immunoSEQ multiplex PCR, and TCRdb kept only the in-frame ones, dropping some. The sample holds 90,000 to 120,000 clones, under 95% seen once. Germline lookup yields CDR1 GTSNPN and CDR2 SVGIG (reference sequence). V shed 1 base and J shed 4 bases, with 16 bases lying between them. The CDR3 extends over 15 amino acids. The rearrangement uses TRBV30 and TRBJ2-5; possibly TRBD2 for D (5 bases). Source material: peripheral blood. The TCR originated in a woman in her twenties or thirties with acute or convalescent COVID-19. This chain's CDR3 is CAWSAPGMARETQYF. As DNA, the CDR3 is TGTGCCTGGAGTGCCCCGGGGATGGCCCGAGAGACCCAGTACTTC.